These 9 T cell receptor beta chains came from one sample sequenced in a study of cytomegalovirus exposure and HLA in healthy donors. PCR amplification relied on 60 Vbeta primers (plus 13 Jbeta primers). Assay used: immunoSEQ multiplex PCR; TCRdb lists only in-frame clones, some missing. This sample's table reports under 90,000 clones. Sample: PBMCs. The receptors stem from a female donor in good health and CMV-seropositive.

The V call is TRBV27, the J call TRBJ2-3, with 9 bases matching TRBD2. The germline V gene has CDR1 MNHEY and CDR2 SMNVEV (reference sequence). With 5 bases clipped from V and 3 bases from J, the junction kept 6 bases outside the gene matches. CDR3 length equals 15 residues. CDR3 nucleotide sequence: TGTGCCAGCAGTGTGATAGCGGGAGTAACAGATACGCAGTATTTT. Amino acid sequence: CASSVIAGVTDTQYF.

The chain is built from TRBV19 and TRBJ1-1; TRBD1 agrees at 7 bases. The CDR3 consists of 15 residues. Trimming cost V 5 bases and J 0 bases; bases outside gene matches: 6. The V gene's germline CDR1 is LNHDA and CDR2 SQIVND (reference sequence). CDR3: CASSAKGQMNTEAFF. CDR3 coding DNA: TGTGCCAGTAGTGCTAAGGGACAGATGAACACTGAAGCTTTCTTT.

The gene calls are TRBV9 and TRBJ2-3; 11 bases map to TRBD2. V shed 4 bases and J 7 bases; nucleotides not matched to a gene: 11. This CDR3 region has 16 residues. Germline V gene sequence: CDR1 SGDLS, CDR2 YYNGEE. CDR3 in DNA: TGTGCCAGCAGCCCAGGGGGGGCTAGCGGGGGGAATACGCAGTATTTT. It translates to CASSPGGASGGNTQYF.

The J gene is TRBJ1-6, the V gene TRBV12-5; D remains unclear. With 3 bases removed from V and 5 bases from J, the gap between germline ends came to 5 bases. Germline lookup yields CDR1 LGHNT and CDR2 FRNRAP. CDR3 size: 13 residues. The chain's CDR3 is CASGFRDNSPLHF. Here the CDR3 DNA reads TGTGCTAGTGGTTTTCGGGATAATTCACCCCTCCACTTT.

The V and J genes are TRBV7-2 and TRBJ2-3; D ambiguous. This CDR3 has 15 residues. In germline, CDR1 is SGHTA, CDR2 FQGNSA. Trimming removed 2 bases from V and 12 bases from J, with 21 bases in between. The DNA of the CDR3 is TGTGCCAGCAGCTTAATGAACCGGGTCTCCTCCGGTCAGTATTTT. Translation: CASSLMNRVSSGQYF.

The rearrangement joins TRBV28 to TRBJ1-2; maybe TRBD1 (5 bases). This CDR3 is 12 amino acids long. The germline CDR1 and CDR2 sequences are MDHEN and SYDVKM. V was shortened by 3 bases and J by 7 bases, with 9 bases between the two germline ends. The CDR3 loop reads CASSFPQGGYTF. CDR3 nucleotide sequence: TGTGCCAGCAGTTTCCCGCAGGGTGGCTACACCTTC.

This sequence joins TRBV25-1 and TRBJ1-2; possibly TRBD1 for D (5 bases). The CDR3 consists of 15 residues. Germline values: CDR1 MGHDK, CDR2 SYGVNS. Trimming removed 3 bases from V and 8 bases from J, with 19 bases in between. CDR3 nucleotide sequence: TGTGCCAGCAGTGATCCCGGACGGGGGATACTCGGCTACACCTTC. Its protein product is CASSDPGRGILGYTF.

CDR3 DNA: TGTGCCAGCAGCTCCATGGGCGGGAGGAAAGAAGGGTACGAGCAGTACTTC. Translation gives CASSSMGGRKEGYEQYF. The chain employs TRBV5-4 and TRBJ2-7, with TRBD2 identical over 8 bases. CDR1 and CDR2 (germline): SGHNT, YYREEE (reference sequence). Trimming at V came to 3 bases and at J to 4 bases, leaving 15 bases not matched to a gene. This CDR3 region has 17 residues.

The chain is built from TRBV7-9 and TRBJ2-7; D may be TRBD2 (7 bases). Trimming left V 5 bases short and J 0 bases short, with 14 bases between. This CDR3 has 15 residues. The germline gives CDR1 SEHNR, CDR2 FQNEAQ (reference sequence). Here the CDR3 reads CASSRGGLTSYEQYF. CDR3 DNA: TGTGCCAGCAGCAGGGGGGGACTTACCTCCTACGAGCAGTACTTC.